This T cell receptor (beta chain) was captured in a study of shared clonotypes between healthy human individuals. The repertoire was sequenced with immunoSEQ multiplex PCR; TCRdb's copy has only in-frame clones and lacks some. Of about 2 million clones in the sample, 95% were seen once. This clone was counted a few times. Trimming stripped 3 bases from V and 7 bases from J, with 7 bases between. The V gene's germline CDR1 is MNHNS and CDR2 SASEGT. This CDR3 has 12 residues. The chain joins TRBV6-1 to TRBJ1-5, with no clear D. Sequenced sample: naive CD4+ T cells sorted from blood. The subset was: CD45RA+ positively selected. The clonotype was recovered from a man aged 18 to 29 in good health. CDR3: CASSDMRQPQHF. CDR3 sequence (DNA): TGTGCCAGCAGTGATATGCGGCAGCCCCAGCATTTT.